This TCR beta chain stems from a study of blood T cell repertoires in COVID-19 (dated by TCRdb to about 2020). About the investigation overall: The collaborator samples originated in the United States, Italy and Spain and spanned the acute and convalescent phases of COVID-19. The material from the prospective study consisted of cDNA or gDNA derived from T cells, B-cell-depleted T cells, or PBMCs. Deeply sampled blood TCRbeta repertoires from subjects exposed to, actively infected with, or recovered from COVID-19 were included in the dataset. The repertoires were released in a freely available public database intended as a resource for research on the immune response to SARS-CoV-2. Samples came from the ongoing ImmuneRACE study (first 160 participants) plus 1,254 subjects from 6 global collaborators. Sample metadata almost always included a de-identified subject ID, COVID-19 status, age in years and sex. Where available, HLA class I and class II types were obtained from metadata supplied by the sample provider rather than from assay-based typing.

As to this clone: The specificity of this receptor is unknown. One base away there is no much larger clone; base qualities are not given.

The V and J ends are trimmed by 0 bases and 0 bases, leaving 8 bases between them. Looking up the germline V gene yields CDR1 SGHTA and CDR2 FQGNSA. Reading from cysteine to phenylalanine, the CDR3 counts 15 amino acids. The read is trimmed to its CDR3 DNA, 45 bases read in frame from base 1. The full study reports these points: The quantity of clinical and demographic metadata differed by source and by participant and was supplied without curation.

At one collaborating source in Seattle, patients were enrolled during active infection and were followed longitudinally through the course of disease. Collaborating institutions collected whole blood in K2EDTA tubes following their own protocols. For TCRbeta analysis, collaborator samples were shipped as frozen whole blood, as isolated PBMCs, or as DNA extracted from either sample type. TCRbeta CDR3 regions were amplified from genomic DNA by means of the immunoSEQ Assay, a bias-controlled multiplex PCR. The paper's processing steps were these. Nucleated cell counts per sample were estimated from amplification of reference gene primers within the assay. To quantify the absolute abundance of each unique TCRbeta CDR3 rearrangement, sequence reads were collapsed and filtered. For each sample, productive Simpson clonality was calculated by taking the square root of Simpson's diversity index across productive rearrangements. TCRdb re-hosts the immuneACCESS table, in-frame sequences only. Its copies lack some clones; in the studies checked, an unresolved V gene accounts for under half of them, and the cause for the rest is not known. Clone size and V and J calls were adopted from that table, with D and trimming inferred from the DNA. The sample table holds about 200,000 clones, of which around 80% were seen once. Over 6% of the sample goes to the ten largest clones.

The sequence is built from TRBV7-2 and TRBJ1-1, and possibly TRBD1, on 6 matching bases. Sequencing was performed on peripheral blood. This clonotype was sampled from a woman aged 80 or older with COVID-19, enrolled during active disease. The bases read TGTGCCAGCAGCTTAGCGACAGGACTGAACACTGAAGCTTTCTTT. Its amino acids are CASSLATGLNTEAFF. With the rest looked up from the reference TRBV7-2 and TRBJ1-1 genes rather than sequenced, the full variable domain is GAGVSQSPSNKVTEKGKDVELRCDPISGHTALYWYRQSLGQGLEFLIYFQGNSAPDKSGLPSDRFSAERTGGSVSTLTIQRTQQEDSAVYLCASSLATGLNTEAFFGQGTRLTVV.